The 8 T cell receptor beta chains listed next were all sequenced from one sample in a study of blood T cell repertoires in COVID-19. Using immunoSEQ multiplex PCR, the repertoire was profiled, and TCRdb retains in-frame clones only, with some absent. The sample carries under 150,000 clones, 84% recorded once. Sequenced sample: PBMCs or T cells enriched from blood (not recorded which). Receptor source: a man aged 40-55 years with acute COVID-19.

This chain joins TRBV19 and TRBJ1-6; D gene ambiguous. V shed 5 bases and J shed 8 bases, with 19 bases lying between them. Germline CDR1 reads LNHDA; CDR2 reads SQIVND (reference sequence). The CDR3 extends over 16 amino acids. CDR3 coding DNA: TGTGCCAGTAGTTTACATCAGCGGACGGCTGATTCACCCCTCCACTTT. Translation: CASSLHQRTADSPLHF.

The V gene is TRBV3-1 (or the pseudogene TRBV3-2), the J gene TRBJ1-2; D may be TRBD1 (6 bases). The CDR3 has 13 residues. CDR1 is LGHDT, CDR2 YNNKEL, per germline (reference sequence). The V end lost 4 bases, the J end lost 4 bases, and 10 bases lay between the germline ends. CDR3 protein: CASSLGQLYGYTF. DNA of the CDR3: TGTGCCAGCAGCCTCGGACAGCTCTATGGCTACACCTTC.

This clone was detected once. The chain couples TRBV12-3 or TRBV12-4 to TRBJ1-5; D remains ambiguous. The CDR3 loop spans 12 amino acids. V was trimmed by 3 bases and J by 7 bases, leaving 7 bases between them. Here the CDR3 reads CASSLDSQPQHF. DNA for the CDR3: TGTGCCAGCAGTTTGGACTCACAGCCCCAGCATTTT.

This clone was counted once. The V gene is TRBV2, the J gene TRBJ2-7; TRBD1 might be the D (7 bases). Germline CDR1 and CDR2: SNHLY and FYNNEI. The ends were cut back, 7 bases at V and 11 bases at J, with 21 bases in the middle. The CDR3 totals 13 residues. In DNA, the CDR3 is TGTGCCAGCAACAGGGACAGCGGAGGGGTGAAGTACTTC. Encoded protein: CASNRDSGGVKYF.

The chain combines TRBV6-6 with TRBJ1-5; the D is unclear. The CDR3 consists of 13 residues. V was pared by 0 bases and J by 4 bases, with 4 bases between. Germline V CDR1 and CDR2: MNHNY, SVGAGI (reference sequence). The CDR3, as DNA: TGTGCCAGCAGTTACTCGGAGAATCAGCCCCAGCATTTT. It is translated as CASSYSENQPQHF.

This clone was detected a few times. Sequence at one end of the junction differs from germline and may be a read error. This chain joins TRBV2 and TRBJ1-2; D ambiguous. Germline V CDR1 and CDR2: SNHLY, FYNNEI. This CDR3 region has 12 residues. The CDR3 here is CASSEDNAGYTF. As DNA, the CDR3 is TGTGCCAGCAGCGAAGATAATGCGGGCTACACCTTC.

This sequence joins TRBV7-9 and TRBJ2-5, with 7 bases aligning to TRBD1. Germline CDR1 reads SEHNR; CDR2 reads FQNEAQ (reference sequence). The CDR3 is 14 residues long. After removal of 4 bases from V and 1 base from J, the junction contained 3 bases not matched to a gene. CDR3 bases: TGTGCCAGCAGCTACGGACAGGTCCAAGAGACCCAGTACTTC. Amino acids: CASSYGQVQETQYF.

The chain has TRBV7-3 and TRBJ2-3; 7 nucleotides match TRBD2. Germline V gene sequence: CDR1 SGHTA, CDR2 FQGTGA. The CDR3 loop spans 15 amino acids. With 5 bases clipped from V and 4 bases from J, the junction kept 9 bases outside the gene matches. CDR3 nucleotide sequence: TGTGCCAGCAGCCCCCACGCGGGAGCCGCAGATACGCAGTATTTT. Translating gives CASSPHAGAADTQYF.